The present T cell receptor (beta chain) was sequenced within a study of blood T cell repertoires in COVID-19. Whole-study context: Samples came from the United States, Italy and Spain, spanning acute and convalescent COVID-19.

As originally analysed: Estimated nucleated cell counts came from reference gene primer amplification. Clones were read by immunoSEQ multiplex PCR, and TCRdb kept only the in-frame ones, dropping some. From that table come the V and J calls and clone size; the DNA was used to work out D and trimming. The data show around 250,000 clones, around 83% seen once. CDR3 length equals 11 residues. CDR1 is SQVTM, CDR2 ANQGSEA, per germline. V shed 7 bases and J shed 4 bases, with 10 bases lying between them. The sequencing sample was made of peripheral blood. The V call is TRBV29-1, the J call TRBJ2-5, with no clear D. This clonotype originated in a man older than 75 with acute or convalescent COVID-19. In DNA form, the CDR3 reads TGCAGCGCTCGGTTTGGAGAGACCCAGTACTTC. This sequence encodes CSARFGETQYF.